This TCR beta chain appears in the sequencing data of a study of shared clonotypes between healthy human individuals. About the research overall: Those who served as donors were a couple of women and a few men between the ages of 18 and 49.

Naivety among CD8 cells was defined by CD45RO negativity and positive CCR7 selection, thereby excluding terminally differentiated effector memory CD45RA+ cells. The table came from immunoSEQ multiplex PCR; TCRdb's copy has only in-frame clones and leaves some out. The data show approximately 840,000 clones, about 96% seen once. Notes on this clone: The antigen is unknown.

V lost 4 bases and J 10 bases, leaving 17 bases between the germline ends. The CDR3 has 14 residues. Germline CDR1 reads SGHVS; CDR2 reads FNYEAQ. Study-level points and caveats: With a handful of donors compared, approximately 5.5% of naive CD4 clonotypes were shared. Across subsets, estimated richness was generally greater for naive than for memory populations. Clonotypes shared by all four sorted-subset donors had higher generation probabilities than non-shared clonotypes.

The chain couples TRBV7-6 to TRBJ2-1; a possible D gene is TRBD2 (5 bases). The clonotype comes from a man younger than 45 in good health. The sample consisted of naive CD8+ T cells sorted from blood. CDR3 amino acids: CASSSELVEVEQFF. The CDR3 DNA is TGTGCCAGCAGCTCCGAACTAGTTGAAGTGGAGCAGTTCTTC. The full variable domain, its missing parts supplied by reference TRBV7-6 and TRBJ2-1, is GAGVSQSPRYKVTKRGQDVALRCDPISGHVSLYWYRQALGQGPEFLTYFNYEAQQDKSGLPNDRFSAERPEGSISTLTIQRTEQRDSAMYRCASSSELVEVEQFFGPGTRLTVL.